This T cell receptor (beta chain) was sequenced for a study of shared clonotypes between healthy human individuals. General study points: Represented diversity (both genetic and exposure-history) was limited by the small number of donors. Large sequencing depth failed to make sorted-subset sequencing complete, rarefaction showed.

V shed 0 bases and J shed 5 bases, with 13 bases lying between them. This CDR3 is built from 15 residues. The germline V gene has CDR1 SGHAT and CDR2 FQNNGV. Comment on this clone: Its antigen is not known.

HIV-negative, healthy adults without recent acute infections or vaccinations were the donors. The repertoire was sequenced with immunoSEQ multiplex PCR; TCRdb's copy has only in-frame clones and lacks some. The profile shows fewer than 400,000 clones, roughly 70% of them singletons. The receptor was isolated from a man younger than 45 in good health. The rearrangement links TRBV11-2 to TRBJ1-1; a weak D match, TRBD1 (5 bases). The sample was memory CD4+ T cells sorted from blood. Subset described: CD45RA-negative fraction. CDR3 in amino acids: CASSLEYRLGTEAFF. The CDR3 bases are TGTGCCAGCAGCTTAGAGTACAGGTTGGGGACTGAAGCTTTCTTT.